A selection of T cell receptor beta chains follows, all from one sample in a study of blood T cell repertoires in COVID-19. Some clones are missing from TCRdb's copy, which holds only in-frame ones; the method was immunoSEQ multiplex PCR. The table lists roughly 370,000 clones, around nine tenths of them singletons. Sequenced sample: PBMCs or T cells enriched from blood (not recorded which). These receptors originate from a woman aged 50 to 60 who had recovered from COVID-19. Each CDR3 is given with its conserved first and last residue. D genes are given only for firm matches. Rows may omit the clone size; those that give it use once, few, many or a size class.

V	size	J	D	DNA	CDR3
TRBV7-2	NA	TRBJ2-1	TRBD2	TGTGCCAGCAGACTAGAGCGGGGTTCCTACAATGAGCAGTTCTTC	CASRLERGSYNEQFF
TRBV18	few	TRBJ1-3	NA	TGTGCCAGCTCACGGACCGGGGACAAGCAAAACACCATATATTTT	CASSRTGDKQNTIYF
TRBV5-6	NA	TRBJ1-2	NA	TGTGCCAGCAGCCCCCCGGTCGGTTATGGCTACACCTTC	CASSPPVGYGYTF
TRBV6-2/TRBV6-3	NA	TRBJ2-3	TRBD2	TGTGCCAGCAGTTTCTCTAGGACTAGCGGGGTAGGTGCAGATACGCAGTATTTT	CASSFSRTSGVGADTQYF
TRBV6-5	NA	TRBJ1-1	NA	TGTGCCAGCAACATCGCAGGGGTCACTGAAGCTTTCTTT	CASNIAGVTEAFF
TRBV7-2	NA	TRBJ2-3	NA	TGTGCCAGCAGCTTTACGGGGTACCTCACAGATACGCAGTATTTT	CASSFTGYLTDTQYF
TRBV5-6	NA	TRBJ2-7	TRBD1	TGTGCCAGCAGCTGGTTCGGGACAGACTTCGCCTACGAGCAGTACTTC	CASSWFGTDFAYEQYF
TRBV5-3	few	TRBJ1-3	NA	TGTGCCAGAAGGTTACCCGTCCTAACAGCTCCTGGAAACACCATATATTTT	CARRLPVLTAPGNTIYF
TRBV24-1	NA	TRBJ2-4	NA	TGTGCCACCAGTGAGATACAGGGTGGCAAAAACATTCAGTACTTC	CATSEIQGGKNIQYF
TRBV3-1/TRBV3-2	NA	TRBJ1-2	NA	TGTGCCAGCAGCTACAGGGTAGGGTCGGGAGGCTACACCTTC	CASSYRVGSGGYTF
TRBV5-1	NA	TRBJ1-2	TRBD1	TGCGCCAGCAGAACCGACAGGGCCTGGGATGGCTACACCTTC	CASRTDRAWDGYTF
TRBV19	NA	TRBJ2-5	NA	TGTGCCAGTAGTTCGGACCGGGGGAAAGAGACCCAGTACTTC	CASSSDRGKETQYF
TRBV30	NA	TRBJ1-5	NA	TGTGCCTGGAGTGTACGGGGGGTGAGCAATCAGCCCCAGCATTTT	CAWSVRGVSNQPQHF
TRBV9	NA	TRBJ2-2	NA	TGTGCCAGCAGCGTAACAGGGTCCGGGGAGCTGTTTTTT	CASSVTGSGELFF
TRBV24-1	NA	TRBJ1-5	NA	TGTGCCACCAGTGACCCCGACAGTGCCTCAAATCAGCCCCAGCATTTT	CATSDPDSASNQPQHF
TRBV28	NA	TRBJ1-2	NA	TGTGCCAGCAGTTCCGGGTCACAGGGAGAATACGGCTACACCTTC	CASSSGSQGEYGYTF
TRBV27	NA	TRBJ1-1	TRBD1	TGTGCCAGCAGTTCCTCATGGGACAGGGGGCTCATGAACACTGAAGCTTTCTTT	CASSSSWDRGLMNTEAFF
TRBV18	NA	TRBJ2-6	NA	TGTGCCAGCTCCCCAGGTAGCTCTGGGGCCAACGTCCTGACTTTC	CASSPGSSGANVLTF
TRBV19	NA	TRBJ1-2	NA	TGTGCCAGTAGTATAGATCTCCAGGTCCTCGTTGGCTACACCTTC	CASSIDLQVLVGYTF
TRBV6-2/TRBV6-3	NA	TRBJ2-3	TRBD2	TGTGCCAGCAGCATACCTCTAGCGGGGGTGTTTGATACGCAGTATTTT	CASSIPLAGVFDTQYF
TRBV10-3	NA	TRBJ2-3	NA	TGTGCCATCAACCTTATAGGGGGGGGCCCAGATACGCAGTATTTT	CAINLIGGGPDTQYF
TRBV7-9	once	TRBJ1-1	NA	TGTGCCAGCAGCACGACAGTGAACACTGAAGCTTTCTTT	CASSTTVNTEAFF
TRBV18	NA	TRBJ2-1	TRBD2	TGTGCCAGCTCACTTACTAGCGGAGGGGGGTACAATGAGCAGTTCTTC	CASSLTSGGGYNEQFF
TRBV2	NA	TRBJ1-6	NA	TGTGCCAGCAATTCCCACAGGGAAGGAGGAAATTCACCCCTCCACTTT	CASNSHREGGNSPLHF
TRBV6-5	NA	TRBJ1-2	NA	TGTGCCGTCCACCCTGGGGCAGACTATGGCTACACCTTC	CAVHPGADYGYTF
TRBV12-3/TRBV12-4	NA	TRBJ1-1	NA	TGTGCCTGTCGGGTGAGCGGGGGTACAGAAGCTTTCTTT	CACRVSGGTEAFF
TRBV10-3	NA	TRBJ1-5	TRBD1	TGTGCCATCACCTGGGACAGCGATCAGCCCCAGCATTTT	CAITWDSDQPQHF
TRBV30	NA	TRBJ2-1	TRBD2	TGTGCCTGGAGTGCGGGACTAGCTTGGAATGAGCAGTTCTTC	CAWSAGLAWNEQFF
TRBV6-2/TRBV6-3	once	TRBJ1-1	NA	TGTGCCAGCAGTTACAGACGGCGGGGCTCAGTGGACACTGAAGCTTTCTTT	CASSYRRRGSVDTEAFF
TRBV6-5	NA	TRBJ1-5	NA	TGTGCCAGCAGCCTCGACAGTAATCAGCCCCAGCATTTT	CASSLDSNQPQHF
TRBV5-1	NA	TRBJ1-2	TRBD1	TGCGCCAGCGGAGACATCGACAGGGGGAAGGCTGGCTACACCTTC	CASGDIDRGKAGYTF
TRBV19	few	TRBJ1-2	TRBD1	TGTGCCAGTAGTGTAACTAAGGGGGCAGGTGGCTACACCTTC	CASSVTKGAGGYTF
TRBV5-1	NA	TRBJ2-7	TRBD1	TGCGCCAGCAGCTTAGCGCGGGGGACAGGGGAGTCCTACGAGCAGTACTTC	CASSLARGTGESYEQYF
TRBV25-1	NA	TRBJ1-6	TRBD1	TGTGCCAGCAGTGAAGGGGGGACAGTCTTTAATTCACCCCTCCACTTT	CASSEGGTVFNSPLHF
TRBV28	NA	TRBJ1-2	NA	TGTGCCAGCACCAAGGGGGGGTTTTTTAACTATGGCTACACCTTC	CASTKGGFFNYGYTF
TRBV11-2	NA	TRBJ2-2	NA	TGTGCCAGCAGCTTAGATTCTGGGCGGAACACCGGGGAGCTGTTTTTT	CASSLDSGRNTGELFF
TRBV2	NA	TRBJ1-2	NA	TGTGCCAGCAGCCTCCCCCGGGGGGGGGCTTCTGGCTACACCTTC	CASSLPRGGASGYTF
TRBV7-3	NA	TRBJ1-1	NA	TGTGCCAGCAGCAAACAGGAGAACACTGAAGCTTTCTTT	CASSKQENTEAFF
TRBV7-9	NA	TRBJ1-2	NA	TGTGCCAGCAGCCCGACAGGAAACTATGGCTACACCTTC	CASSPTGNYGYTF
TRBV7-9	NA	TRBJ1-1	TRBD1	TGTGCCAGCAGCTATATGGGGACAGGGGGTGGTATCACTGAAGCTTTCTTT	CASSYMGTGGGITEAFF
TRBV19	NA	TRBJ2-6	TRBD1	TGTGCCAGTTCCGGACAGGGGGGATGGTCTGGGGCCAACGTCCTGACTTTC	CASSGQGGWSGANVLTF
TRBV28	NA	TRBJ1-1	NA	TGTGCCAGCAGACCCCGGTGGGAGGGCACTGAAGCTTTCTTT	CASRPRWEGTEAFF
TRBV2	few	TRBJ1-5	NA	TGTGCCAGCAGTGGACAGGTTTATCAGCCCCAGCATTTT	CASSGQVYQPQHF
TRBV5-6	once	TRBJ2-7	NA	TGTGCCAGCAGCCCGGAGACAGGAGCCTACGAGCAGTACTTC	CASSPETGAYEQYF